The entry below gives a single TCR beta chain sequence along with its context. Antigen specificity is unknown. Profiling relied on immunoSEQ multiplex PCR, and the TCRdb table lists in-frame clones only, not all of them. Of a few hundred thousand clones in the sample, around 90% were seen once. This entry comes from a study of cytomegalovirus exposure and HLA in healthy donors. Study context: The roughly 110 validation repertoires used the same platform as the approximately 700 first-cohort repertoires (as reported by a later analysis).

Study observations and caveats: Under in vitro conditions, three CMV-associated chains were confirmed as specific for CMV antigens. TCR beta chains numbering 164 were designated cytomegalovirus-associated.

V was pared by 1 base and J by 2 bases, with 14 bases between. There are 17 residues in the CDR3. The germline V gene has CDR1 LGHNA and CDR2 YSLEER. The sample consisted of PBMCs. The V call is TRBV4-3, the J call TRBJ2-2; D is possibly TRBD1 (6 bases). This TCR came from a woman aged 18-35 years in good health and CMV-seronegative. The CDR3 loop is CASSQGWGRGNTGELFF. The CDR3 DNA follows: TGCGCCAGCAGCCAAGGGTGGGGCAGGGGAAACACCGGGGAGCTGTTTTTT.